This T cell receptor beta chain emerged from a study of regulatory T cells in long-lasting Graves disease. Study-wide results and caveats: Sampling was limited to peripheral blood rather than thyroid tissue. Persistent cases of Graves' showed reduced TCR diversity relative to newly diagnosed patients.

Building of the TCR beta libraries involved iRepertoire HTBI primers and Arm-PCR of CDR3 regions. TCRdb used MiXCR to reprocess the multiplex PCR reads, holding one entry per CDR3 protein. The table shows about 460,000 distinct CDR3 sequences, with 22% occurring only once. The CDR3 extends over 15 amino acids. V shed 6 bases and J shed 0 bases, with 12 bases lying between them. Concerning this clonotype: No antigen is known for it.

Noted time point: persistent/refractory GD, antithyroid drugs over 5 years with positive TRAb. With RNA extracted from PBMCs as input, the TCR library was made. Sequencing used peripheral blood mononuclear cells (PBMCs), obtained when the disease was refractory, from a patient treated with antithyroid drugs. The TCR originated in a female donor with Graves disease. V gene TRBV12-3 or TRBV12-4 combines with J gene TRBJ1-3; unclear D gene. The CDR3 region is CASRKWQLSGNTIYF. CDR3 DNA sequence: TGTGCCAGCAGGAAGTGGCAGCTCTCTGGAAACACCATATATTTT.